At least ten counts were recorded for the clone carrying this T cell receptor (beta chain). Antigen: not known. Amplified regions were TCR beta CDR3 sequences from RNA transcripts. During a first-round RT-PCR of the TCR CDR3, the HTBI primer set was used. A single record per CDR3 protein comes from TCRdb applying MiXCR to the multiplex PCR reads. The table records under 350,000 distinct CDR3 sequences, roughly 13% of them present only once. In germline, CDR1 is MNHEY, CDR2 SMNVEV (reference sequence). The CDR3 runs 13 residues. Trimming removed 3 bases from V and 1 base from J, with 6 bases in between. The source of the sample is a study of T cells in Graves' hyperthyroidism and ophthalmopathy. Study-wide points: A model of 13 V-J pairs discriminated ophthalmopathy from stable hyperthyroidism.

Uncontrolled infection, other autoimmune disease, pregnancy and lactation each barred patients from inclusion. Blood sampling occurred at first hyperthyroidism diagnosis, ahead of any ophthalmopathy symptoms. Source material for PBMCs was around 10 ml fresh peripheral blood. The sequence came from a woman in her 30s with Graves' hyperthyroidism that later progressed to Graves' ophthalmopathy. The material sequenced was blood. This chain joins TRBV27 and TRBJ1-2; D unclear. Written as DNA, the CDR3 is TGTGCCAGCAGTTTTACGGTTAACTATGGCTACACCTTC. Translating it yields CASSFTVNYGYTF.